This T cell receptor beta chain was sequenced for a study of shared clonotypes between healthy human individuals. Repertoires were generated with immunoSEQ multiplex PCR, while TCRdb's copy carries only in-frame clones and drops some. The sample has more than 2 million clones, about 95% seen once. It was CD45RO-negative cells, positively selected for CCR7, that made up naive CD8 cells, with terminally differentiated effector memory CD45RA+ cells excluded. CDR3 size: 13 residues. J gave up 2 bases and V 8 bases, and 6 bases lay outside the gene matches. Germline CDR1 GTSNPN, CDR2 SVGIG (reference sequence).

The sample was naive CD8+ T cells sorted from blood. This sequence was found in a man younger than 35 in good health. The chain recombines TRBV30 with TRBJ1-3, with 7 nucleotides matching TRBD1. This CDR3 reads CAGTGAAGNTIYF. CDR3 nucleotide sequence: TGTGCCGGCACAGGGGCTGCTGGAAACACCATATATTTT. Looking up the rest from reference TRBV30 and TRBJ1-3 gives the full variable domain: SQTIHQWPATLVQPVGSPLSLECTVEGTSNPNLYWYRQAAGRGLQLLFYSVGIGQISSEVPQNLSASRPQDRQFILSSKKLLLSDSGFYLCAGTGAAGNTIYFGEGSWLTVV.